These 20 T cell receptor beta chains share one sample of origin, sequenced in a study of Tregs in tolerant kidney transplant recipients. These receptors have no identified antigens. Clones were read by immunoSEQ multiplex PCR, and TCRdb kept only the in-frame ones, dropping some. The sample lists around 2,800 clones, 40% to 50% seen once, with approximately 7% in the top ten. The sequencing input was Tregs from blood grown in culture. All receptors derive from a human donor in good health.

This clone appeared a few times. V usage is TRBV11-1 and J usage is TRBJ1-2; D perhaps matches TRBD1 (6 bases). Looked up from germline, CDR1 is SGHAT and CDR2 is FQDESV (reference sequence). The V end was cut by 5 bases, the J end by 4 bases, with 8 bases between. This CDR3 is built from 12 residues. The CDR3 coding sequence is TGTGCCAGCAGCACGACAGGCTATGGCTACACCTTC. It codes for CASSTTGYGYTF.

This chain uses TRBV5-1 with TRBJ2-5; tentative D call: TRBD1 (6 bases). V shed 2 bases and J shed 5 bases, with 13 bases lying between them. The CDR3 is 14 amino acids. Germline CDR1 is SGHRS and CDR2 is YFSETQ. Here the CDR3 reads CASSFGDRRETQYF. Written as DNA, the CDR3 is TGCGCCAGCAGCTTTGGAGACAGGAGGGAGACCCAGTACTTC.

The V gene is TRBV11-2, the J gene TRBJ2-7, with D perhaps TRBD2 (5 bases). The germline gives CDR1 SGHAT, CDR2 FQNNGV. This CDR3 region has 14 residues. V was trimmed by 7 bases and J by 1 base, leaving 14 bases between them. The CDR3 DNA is TGTGCCAGCAATTATTACGGACTTTCCTACGAGCAGTACTTC. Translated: CASNYYGLSYEQYF.

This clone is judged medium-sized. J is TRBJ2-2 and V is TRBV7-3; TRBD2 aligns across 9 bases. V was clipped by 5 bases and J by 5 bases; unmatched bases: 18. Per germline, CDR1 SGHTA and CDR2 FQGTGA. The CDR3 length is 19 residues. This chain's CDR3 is CASSRVSQRGALSTGELFF. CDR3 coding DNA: TGTGCCAGCAGCCGTGTAAGCCAGCGGGGGGCCTTGAGTACCGGGGAGCTGTTTTTT. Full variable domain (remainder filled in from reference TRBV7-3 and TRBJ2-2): GAGVSQTPSNKVTEKGKYVELRCDPISGHTALYWYRQSLGQGPEFLIYFQGTGAADDSGLPNDRFFAVRPEGSVSTLKIQRTERGDSAVYLCASSRVSQRGALSTGELFFGEGSRLTVL.

This CDR3 reads CASSFLVSGGYEREEQYF. The DNA of the CDR3 is TGTGCCAGCTCCTTTCTGGTTTCAGGGGGCTATGAAAGGGAGGAGCAGTACTTC. The chain links TRBV18 to TRBJ2-7; 8 bases are a match to TRBD1. V lost 6 bases, J lost 7 bases, and 23 bases stayed unmatched. There are 18 residues in the CDR3. Germline V CDR1 and CDR2: KGHSH, LQKENI.

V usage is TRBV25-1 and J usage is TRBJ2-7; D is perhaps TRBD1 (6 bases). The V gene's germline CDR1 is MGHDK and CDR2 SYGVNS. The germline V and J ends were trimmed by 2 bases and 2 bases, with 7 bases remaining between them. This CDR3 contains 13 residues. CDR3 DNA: TGTGCCAGCAGTGAAACAGGGCCCTACGAGCAGTACTTC. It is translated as CASSETGPYEQYF.

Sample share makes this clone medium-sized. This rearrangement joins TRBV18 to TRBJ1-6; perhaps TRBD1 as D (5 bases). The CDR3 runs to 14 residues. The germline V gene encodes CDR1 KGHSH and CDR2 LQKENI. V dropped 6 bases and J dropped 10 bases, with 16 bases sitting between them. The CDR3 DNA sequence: TGTGCCAGCTCCCAACGGGGGGGGGAATCACCCCTCCACTTT. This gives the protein CASSQRGGESPLHF. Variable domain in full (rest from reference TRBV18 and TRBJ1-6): NAGVMQNPRHLVRRRGQEARLRCSPMKGHSHVYWYRQLPEEGLKFMVYLQKENIIDESGMPKERFSAEFPKEGPSILRIQQVVRGDSAAYFCASSQRGGESPLHFGNGTRLTVT.

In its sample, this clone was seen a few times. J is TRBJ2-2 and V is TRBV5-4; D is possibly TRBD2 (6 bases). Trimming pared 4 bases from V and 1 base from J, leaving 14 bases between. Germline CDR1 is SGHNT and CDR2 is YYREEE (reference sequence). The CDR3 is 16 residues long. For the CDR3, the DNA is TGTGCCAGCAGCAGGGCTGGACTAAAGAACACCGGGGAGCTGTTTTTT. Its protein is CASSRAGLKNTGELFF.

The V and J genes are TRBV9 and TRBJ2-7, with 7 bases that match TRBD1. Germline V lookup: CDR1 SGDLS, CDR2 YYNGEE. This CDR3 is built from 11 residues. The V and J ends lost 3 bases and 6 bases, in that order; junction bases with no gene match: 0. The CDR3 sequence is CASSGTGEQYF. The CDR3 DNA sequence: TGTGCCAGCAGCGGGACAGGCGAGCAGTACTTC. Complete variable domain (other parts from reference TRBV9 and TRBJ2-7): DSGVTQTPKHLITATGQRVTLRCSPRSGDLSVYWYQQSLDQGLQFLIQYYNGEERAKGNILERFSAQQFPDLHSELNLSSLELGDSALYFCASSGTGEQYFGPGTRLTVT.

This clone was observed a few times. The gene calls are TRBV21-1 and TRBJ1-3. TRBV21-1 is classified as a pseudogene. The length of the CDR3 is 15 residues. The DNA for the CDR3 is TGTGCCAGCAGCTCGGGAGAACTCTCTGGAAACACCATATATTTT. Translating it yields CASSSGELSGNTIYF.

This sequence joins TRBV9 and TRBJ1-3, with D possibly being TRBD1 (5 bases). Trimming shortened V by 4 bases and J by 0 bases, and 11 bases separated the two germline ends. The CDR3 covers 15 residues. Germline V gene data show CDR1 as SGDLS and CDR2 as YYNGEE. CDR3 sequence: CASSPGGFSGNTIYF. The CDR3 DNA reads TGTGCCAGCAGCCCTGGGGGTTTCTCTGGAAACACCATATATTTT.

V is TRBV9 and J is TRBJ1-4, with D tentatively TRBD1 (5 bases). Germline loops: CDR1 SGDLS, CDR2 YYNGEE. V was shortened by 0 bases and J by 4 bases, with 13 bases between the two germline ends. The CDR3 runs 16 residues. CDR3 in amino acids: CASSVADGTFNEKLFF. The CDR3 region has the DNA TGTGCCAGCAGCGTAGCGGACGGGACGTTTAATGAAAAACTGTTTTTT.

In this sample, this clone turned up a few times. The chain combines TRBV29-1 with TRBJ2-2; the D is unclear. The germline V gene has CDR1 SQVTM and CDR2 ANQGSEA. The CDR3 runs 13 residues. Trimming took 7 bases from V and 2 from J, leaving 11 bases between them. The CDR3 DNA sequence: TGCAGCGCCCCCCAACCTAACACCGGGGAGCTGTTTTTT. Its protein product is CSAPQPNTGELFF.

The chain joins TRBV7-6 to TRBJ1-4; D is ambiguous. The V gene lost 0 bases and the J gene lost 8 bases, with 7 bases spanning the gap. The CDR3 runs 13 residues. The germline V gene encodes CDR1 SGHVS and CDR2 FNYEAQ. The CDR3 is CASSLAIGEKLFF. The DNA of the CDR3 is TGTGCCAGCAGCTTAGCGATAGGGGAAAAACTGTTTTTT. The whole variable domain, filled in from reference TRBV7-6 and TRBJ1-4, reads GAGVSQSPRYKVTKRGQDVALRCDPISGHVSLYWYRQALGQGPEFLTYFNYEAQQDKSGLPNDRFSAERPEGSISTLTIQRTEQRDSAMYRCASSLAIGEKLFFGSGTQLSVL.

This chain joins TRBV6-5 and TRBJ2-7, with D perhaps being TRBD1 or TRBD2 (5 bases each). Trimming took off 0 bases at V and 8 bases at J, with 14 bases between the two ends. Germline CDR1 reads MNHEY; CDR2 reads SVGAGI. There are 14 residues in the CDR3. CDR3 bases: TGTGCCAGCAGTTACTCTAGCGCTCAGGGAAAGCAGTACTTC. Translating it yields CASSYSSAQGKQYF.

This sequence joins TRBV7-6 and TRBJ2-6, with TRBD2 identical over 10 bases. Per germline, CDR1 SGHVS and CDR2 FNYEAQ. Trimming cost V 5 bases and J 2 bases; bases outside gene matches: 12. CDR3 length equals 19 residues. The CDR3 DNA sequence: TGTGCCAGCAGCCCCAGCCCCCCTAGCGGGAGTACTGGGGCCAACGTCCTGACTTTC. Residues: CASSPSPPSGSTGANVLTF.

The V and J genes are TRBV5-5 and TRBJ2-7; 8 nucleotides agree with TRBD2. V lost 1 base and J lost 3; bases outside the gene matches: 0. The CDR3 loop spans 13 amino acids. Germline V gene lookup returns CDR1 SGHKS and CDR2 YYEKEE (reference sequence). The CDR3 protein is CASSLREGYEQYF. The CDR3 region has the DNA TGTGCCAGCAGCTTGCGGGAGGGCTACGAGCAGTACTTC.

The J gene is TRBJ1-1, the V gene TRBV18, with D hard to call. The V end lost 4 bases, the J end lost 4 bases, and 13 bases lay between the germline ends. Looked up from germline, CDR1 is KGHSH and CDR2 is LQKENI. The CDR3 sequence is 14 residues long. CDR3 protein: CASSLGPKGTEAFF. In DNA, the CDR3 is TGTGCCAGCTCACTGGGCCCTAAGGGCACTGAAGCTTTCTTT. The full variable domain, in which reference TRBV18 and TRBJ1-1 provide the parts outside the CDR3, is NAGVMQNPRHLVRRRGQEARLRCSPMKGHSHVYWYRQLPEEGLKFMVYLQKENIIDESGMPKERFSAEFPKEGPSILRIQQVVRGDSAAYFCASSLGPKGTEAFFGQGTRLTVV.

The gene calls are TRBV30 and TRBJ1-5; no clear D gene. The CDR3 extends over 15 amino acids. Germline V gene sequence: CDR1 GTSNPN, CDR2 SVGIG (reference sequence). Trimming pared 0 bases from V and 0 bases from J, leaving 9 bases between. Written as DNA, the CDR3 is TGTGCCTGGAGTGTTAAACGTTATAGCAATCAGCCCCAGCATTTT. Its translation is CAWSVKRYSNQPQHF.

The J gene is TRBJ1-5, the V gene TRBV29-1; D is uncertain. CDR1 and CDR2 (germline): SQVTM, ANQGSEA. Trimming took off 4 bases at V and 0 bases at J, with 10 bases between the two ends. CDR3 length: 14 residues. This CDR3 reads CSVGSGNSNQPQHF. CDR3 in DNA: TGCAGCGTTGGTTCAGGCAATAGCAATCAGCCCCAGCATTTT.